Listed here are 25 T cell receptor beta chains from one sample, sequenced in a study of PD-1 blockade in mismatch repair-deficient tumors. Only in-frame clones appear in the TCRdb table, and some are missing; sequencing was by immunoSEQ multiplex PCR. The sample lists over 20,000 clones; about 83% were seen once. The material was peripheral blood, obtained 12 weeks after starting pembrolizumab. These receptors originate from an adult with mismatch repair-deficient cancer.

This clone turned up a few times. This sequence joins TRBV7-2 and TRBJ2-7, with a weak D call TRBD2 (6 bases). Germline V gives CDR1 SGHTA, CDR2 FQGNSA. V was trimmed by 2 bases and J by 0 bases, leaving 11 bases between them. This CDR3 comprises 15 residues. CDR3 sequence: CASSLSVTSSYEQYF. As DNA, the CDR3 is TGTGCCAGCAGCTTAAGTGTGACTAGCTCCTACGAGCAGTACTTC.

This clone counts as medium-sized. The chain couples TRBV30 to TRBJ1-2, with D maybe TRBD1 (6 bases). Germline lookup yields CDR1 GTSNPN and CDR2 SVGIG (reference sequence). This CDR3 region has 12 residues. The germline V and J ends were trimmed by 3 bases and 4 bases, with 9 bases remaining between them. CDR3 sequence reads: CAWRKDSYGYTF. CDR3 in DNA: TGTGCCTGGAGGAAGGACAGCTATGGCTACACCTTC.

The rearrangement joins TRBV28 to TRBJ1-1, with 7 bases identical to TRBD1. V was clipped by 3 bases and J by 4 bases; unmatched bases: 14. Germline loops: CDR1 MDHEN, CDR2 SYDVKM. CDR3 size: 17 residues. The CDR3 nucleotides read TGTGCCAGCAGTTTCAATAGGGGGGCATACAGGGGCACTGAAGCTTTCTTT. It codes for CASSFNRGAYRGTEAFF.

In nucleotides, the CDR3 is TGTGCCAGCAGTTTGGACAGGGGGCATGGCTACACCTTC. This sequence encodes CASSLDRGHGYTF. The chain has TRBV27 and TRBJ1-2, with 11 bases identical to TRBD1. The germline V gene encodes CDR1 MNHEY and CDR2 SMNVEV (reference sequence). This CDR3 contains 13 residues. J gave up 6 bases and V 3 bases, and 0 bases lay outside the gene matches.

The CDR3 DNA is TGTGCCAGCAGCCAAGTTTACGGAGCTAACTATGGCTACACCTTC. Its translation is CASSQVYGANYGYTF. The chain uses TRBV14 and TRBJ1-2; D unresolved. This CDR3 is built from 15 residues. Trimming removed 1 base at V and 0 bases at J, with 9 bases between. Germline V lookup: CDR1 SGHDN, CDR2 FVKESK.

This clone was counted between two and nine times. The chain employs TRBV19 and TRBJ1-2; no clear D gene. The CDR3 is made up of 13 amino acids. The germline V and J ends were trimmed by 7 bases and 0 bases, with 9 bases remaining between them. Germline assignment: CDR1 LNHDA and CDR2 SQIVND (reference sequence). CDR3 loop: CASNVGPNYGYTF. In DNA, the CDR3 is TGTGCCAGTAACGTAGGGCCTAACTATGGCTACACCTTC.

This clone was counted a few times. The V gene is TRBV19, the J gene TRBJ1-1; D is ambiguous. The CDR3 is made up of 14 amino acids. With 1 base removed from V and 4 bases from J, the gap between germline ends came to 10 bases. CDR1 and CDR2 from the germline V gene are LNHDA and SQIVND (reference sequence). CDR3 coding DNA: TGTGCCAGTAGTATAGGCGGGAGAGGCACTGAAGCTTTCTTT. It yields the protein CASSIGGRGTEAFF. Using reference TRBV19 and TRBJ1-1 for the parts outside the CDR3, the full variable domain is DGGITQSPKYLFRKEGQNVTLSCEQNLNHDAMYWYRQDPGQGLRLIYYSQIVNDFQKGDIAEGYSVSREKKESFPLTVTSAQKNPTAFYLCASSIGGRGTEAFFGQGTRLTVV.

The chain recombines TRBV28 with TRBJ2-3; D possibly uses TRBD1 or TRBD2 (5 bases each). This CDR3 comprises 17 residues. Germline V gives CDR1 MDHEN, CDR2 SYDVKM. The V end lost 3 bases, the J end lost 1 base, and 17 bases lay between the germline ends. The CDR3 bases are TGTGCCAGCAGTTTGGGGGAAGGGAAAGGGGGCACAGATACGCAGTATTTT. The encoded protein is CASSLGEGKGGTDTQYF.

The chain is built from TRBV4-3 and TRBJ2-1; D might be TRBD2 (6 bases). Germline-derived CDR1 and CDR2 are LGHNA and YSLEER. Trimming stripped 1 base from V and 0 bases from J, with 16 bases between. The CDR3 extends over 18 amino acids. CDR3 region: CASSQGGASDRSYNEQFF. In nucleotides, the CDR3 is TGCGCCAGCAGCCAAGGTGGGGCTAGCGACCGCTCCTACAATGAGCAGTTCTTC.

The CDR3 DNA sequence: TGTGCCAGCAGTTTACGCACCCACAGGGAGGAAGCTTTCTTT. This translates into CASSLRTHREEAFF. The V call is TRBV28, the J call TRBJ1-1; tentatively, D is TRBD1 (6 bases). This CDR3 is 14 amino acids long. V was pared by 2 bases and J by 8 bases, with 15 bases between. CDR1 is MDHEN, CDR2 SYDVKM, per germline.

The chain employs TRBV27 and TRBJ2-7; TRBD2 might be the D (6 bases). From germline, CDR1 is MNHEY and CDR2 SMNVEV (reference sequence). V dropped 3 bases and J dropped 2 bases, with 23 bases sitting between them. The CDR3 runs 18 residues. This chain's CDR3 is CASSFLAGPRESPYEQYF. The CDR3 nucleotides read TGTGCCAGCAGTTTCCTCGCGGGACCCCGGGAAAGCCCCTACGAGCAGTACTTC.

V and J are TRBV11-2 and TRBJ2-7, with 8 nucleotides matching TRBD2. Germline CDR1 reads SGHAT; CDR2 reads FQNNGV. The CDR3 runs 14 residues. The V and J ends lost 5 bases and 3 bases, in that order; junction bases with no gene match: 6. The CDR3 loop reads CASSPGTSGYEQYF. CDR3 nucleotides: TGTGCCAGCAGCCCCGGGACTAGTGGCTACGAGCAGTACTTC. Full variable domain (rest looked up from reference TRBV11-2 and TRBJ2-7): EAGVAQSPRYKIIEKRQSVAFWCNPISGHATLYWYQQILGQGPKLLIQFQNNGVVDDSQLPKDRFSAERLKGVDSTLKIQPAKLEDSAVYLCASSPGTSGYEQYFGPGTRLTVT.

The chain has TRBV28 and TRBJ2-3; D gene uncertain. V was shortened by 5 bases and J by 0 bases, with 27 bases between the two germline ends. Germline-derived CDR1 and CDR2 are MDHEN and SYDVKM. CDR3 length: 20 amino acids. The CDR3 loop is CASSEDRFEYQTSSTDTQYF. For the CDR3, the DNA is TGTGCCAGCAGTGAGGACCGTTTCGAGTATCAGACCTCTAGCACAGATACGCAGTATTTT.

The CDR3: CASSLGPSGGNEQFF. The CDR3 DNA sequence: TGTGCCAGCAGTTTAGGGCCTAGCGGAGGGAATGAGCAGTTCTTC. The chain is built from TRBV27 and TRBJ2-1; 7 nucleotides agree with TRBD2. The CDR3 runs to 15 residues. Per germline, CDR1 MNHEY and CDR2 SMNVEV (reference sequence). The ends lost 2 bases at V and 7 bases at J; junction bases unmatched: 8.

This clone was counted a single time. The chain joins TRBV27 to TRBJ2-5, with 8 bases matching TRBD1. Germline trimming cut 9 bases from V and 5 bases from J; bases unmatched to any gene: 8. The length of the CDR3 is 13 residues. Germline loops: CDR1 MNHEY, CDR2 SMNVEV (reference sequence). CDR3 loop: CASSGQGGETQYF. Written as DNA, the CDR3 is TGTGCCAGTAGCGGACAGGGTGGGGAGACCCAGTACTTC.

CDR3 in DNA: TGTGCCAGCAGGGGACAGTCAGCCAAAAACATTCAGTACTTC. Protein product: CASRGQSAKNIQYF. The rearrangement joins TRBV6-1 to TRBJ2-4; TRBD1 aligns across 7 bases. This CDR3 is 14 amino acids long. The germline V gene has CDR1 MNHNS and CDR2 SASEGT. V lost 6 bases to trimming and J lost 0 bases; unmatched junction nucleotides: 2.

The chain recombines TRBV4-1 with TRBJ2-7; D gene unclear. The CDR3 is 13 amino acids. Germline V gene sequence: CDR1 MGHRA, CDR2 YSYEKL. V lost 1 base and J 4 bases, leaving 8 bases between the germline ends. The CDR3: CASSQGDLYEQYF. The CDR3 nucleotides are TGCGCCAGCAGCCAAGGCGACTTATACGAGCAGTACTTC.

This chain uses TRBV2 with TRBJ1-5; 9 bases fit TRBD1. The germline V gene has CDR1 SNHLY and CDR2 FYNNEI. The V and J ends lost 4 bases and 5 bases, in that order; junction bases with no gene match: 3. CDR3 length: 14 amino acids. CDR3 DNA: TGTGCCAGCAGTGGGGGACAGGGTCATCAGCCCCAGCATTTT. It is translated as CASSGGQGHQPQHF.

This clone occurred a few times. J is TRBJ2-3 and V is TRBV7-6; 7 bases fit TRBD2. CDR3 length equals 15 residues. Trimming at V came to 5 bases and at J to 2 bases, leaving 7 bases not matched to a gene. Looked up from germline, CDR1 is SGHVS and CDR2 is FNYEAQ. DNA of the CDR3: TGTGCCAGCAGCGCTATGGGACTAACCACAGATACGCAGTATTTT. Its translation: CASSAMGLTTDTQYF.

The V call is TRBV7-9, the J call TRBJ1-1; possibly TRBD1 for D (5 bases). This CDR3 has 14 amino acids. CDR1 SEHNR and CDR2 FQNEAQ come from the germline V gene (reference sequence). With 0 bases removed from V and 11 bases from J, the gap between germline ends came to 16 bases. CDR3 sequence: CASSLAGGQNDAFF. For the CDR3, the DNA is TGTGCCAGCAGCTTAGCCGGGGGTCAGAACGACGCTTTCTTT.

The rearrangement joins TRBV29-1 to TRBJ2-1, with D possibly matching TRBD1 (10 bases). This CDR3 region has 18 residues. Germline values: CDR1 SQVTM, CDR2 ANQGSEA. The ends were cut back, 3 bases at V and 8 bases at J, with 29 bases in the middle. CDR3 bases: TGCAGCGTTGAGGGACAGGGGTGTCGCGGGAGGGCCGGGGATGAGCAGTTCTTC. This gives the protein CSVEGQGCRGRAGDEQFF.

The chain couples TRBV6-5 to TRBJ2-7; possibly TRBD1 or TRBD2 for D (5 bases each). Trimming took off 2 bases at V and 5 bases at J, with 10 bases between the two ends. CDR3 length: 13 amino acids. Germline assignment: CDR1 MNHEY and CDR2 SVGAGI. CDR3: CASSYLGTNEQYF. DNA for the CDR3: TGTGCCAGCAGTTACCTCGGGACGAACGAGCAGTACTTC.

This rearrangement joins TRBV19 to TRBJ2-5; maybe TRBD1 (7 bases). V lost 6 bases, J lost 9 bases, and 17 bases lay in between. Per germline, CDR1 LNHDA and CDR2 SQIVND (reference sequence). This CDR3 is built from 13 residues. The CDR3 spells CASRDGRRGAQYF. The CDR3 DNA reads TGTGCCAGTAGAGACGGGCGCAGGGGGGCCCAGTACTTC. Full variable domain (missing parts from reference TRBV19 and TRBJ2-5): DGGITQSPKYLFRKEGQNVTLSCEQNLNHDAMYWYRQDPGQGLRLIYYSQIVNDFQKGDIAEGYSVSREKKESFPLTVTSAQKNPTAFYLCASRDGRRGAQYFGPGTRLLVL.

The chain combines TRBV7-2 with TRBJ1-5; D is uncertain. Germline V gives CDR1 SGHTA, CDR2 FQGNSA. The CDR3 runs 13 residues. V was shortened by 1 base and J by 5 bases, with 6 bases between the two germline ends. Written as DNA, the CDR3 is TGTGCCAGCAGCTTAGACAGTTATCAGCCCCAGCATTTT. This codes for CASSLDSYQPQHF.

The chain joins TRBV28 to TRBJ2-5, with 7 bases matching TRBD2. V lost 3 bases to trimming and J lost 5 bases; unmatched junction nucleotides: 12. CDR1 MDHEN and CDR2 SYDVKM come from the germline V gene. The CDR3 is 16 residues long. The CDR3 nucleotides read TGTGCCAGCAGTTTCCTCGAACTCGGGAGGTTTGAGACCCAGTACTTC. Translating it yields CASSFLELGRFETQYF. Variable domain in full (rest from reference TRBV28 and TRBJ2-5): DVKVTQSSRYLVKRTGEKVFLECVQDMDHENMFWYRQDPGLGLRLIYFSYDVKMKEKGDIPEGYSVSREKKERFSLILESASTNQTSMYLCASSFLELGRFETQYFGPGTRLLVL.